This T cell receptor (beta chain) was found in a study of cytomegalovirus exposure and HLA in healthy donors. Overall study context: About 85 million unique TCRs from HLA-typed donors were held in an early release of data.

13 Jbeta primers and 60 Vbeta primers were used for the PCR. Here immunoSEQ multiplex PCR was the method, and the copy in TCRdb shows in-frame clones only, minus some. Of approximately 100,000 clones listed, roughly 69% are singletons. With 5 bases removed from V and 7 bases from J, the gap between germline ends came to 26 bases. From germline, CDR1 is SEHNR and CDR2 FQNEAQ (reference sequence). The CDR3 is made up of 17 amino acids. The chain uses TRBV7-9 and TRBJ1-2, with D possibly TRBD1 on 5 matching bases. This TCR derives from a man aged 30 to 39 in good health and CMV-seropositive. Sequencing was carried out using PBMCs. CDR3 DNA: TGTGCCAGCAGCCCTCCCGGGGAGGGACGCTACCGATTTGGCTACACCTTC. Its translation: CASSPPGEGRYRFGYTF.